This TCR beta chain was obtained from a study of chemoradiotherapy in HPV16-positive cancers. Study-level results: HPV-specific T cells were functionally defined from only a couple of HPV16-positive patients.

To note about this clone: Its antigen remains unidentified.

The CDR3 loop spans 12 amino acids. Trimming took off 5 bases at V and 2 bases at J, with 7 bases between the two ends. Germline lookup yields CDR1 SGHAT and CDR2 FQNNGV. Assay used: immunoSEQ multiplex PCR; TCRdb lists only in-frame clones, some missing. This table holds about 14,000 clones, approximately 89% found once. The chain recombines TRBV11-2 with TRBJ2-7; D ambiguous. The sequences come from tumor tissue, collected from a patient who underwent chemoradiotherapy. The sequence came from a human donor with HPV-associated anogenital cancer. The CDR3 region is CASSPRPYEQYF. The CDR3 DNA reads as TGTGCCAGCAGCCCTCGGCCCTACGAGCAGTACTTC.